The 2 T cell receptor beta chains below come from one sample, sequenced in a study of blood T cells in healthy people across ages. Together with a sample-barcoded 5' primer, a J-beta primer mix was included in a second PCR lasting about 7 to 11 cycles. TCRdb reanalysed the 5' RACE reads using MiXCR and keeps one entry per CDR3 protein. Of just over 1 million distinct CDR3 sequences detected, 40% to 50% appear once; the ten largest clones hold 15% to 20%. Sequenced material: blood. Receptors originate from a woman aged 60-75 years in good health.

This clonotype appeared a few times. The rearrangement links TRBV20-1 to TRBJ1-2; 7 bases fit TRBD1. V lost 7 bases to trimming and J lost 5 bases; unmatched junction nucleotides: 19. The CDR3 loop spans 16 amino acids. Germline CDR1 DFQATT, CDR2 SNEGSKA (reference sequence). CDR3 protein: CSESLGQVNLEYGYTF. CDR3 coding DNA: TGCAGTGAATCTCTAGGACAGGTCAATCTCGAATATGGCTACACCTTC.

With regard to this clonotype: One base away lies a much larger clone, so this may be a sequencing read error. The rearrangement uses TRBV14 and TRBJ1-4, with TRBD1 identical over 7 bases. The CDR3 runs 17 residues. Trimming removed 3 bases from V and 0 bases from J; junction bases left unmatched: 7. In germline, CDR1 is SGHDN, CDR2 FVKESK. The CDR3 loop reads CASSHAGGSATNEKLFF. The CDR3 coding sequence is TGTGCCAGCAGCCACGCAGGGGGAAGTGCAACTAATGAAAAACTGTTTTTT. Looking up the rest from reference TRBV14 and TRBJ1-4 gives the full variable domain: EAGVTQFPSHSVIEKGQTVTLRCDPISGHDNLYWYRRVMGKEIKFLLHFVKESKQDESGMPNNRFLAERTGGTYSTLKVQPAELEDSGVYFCASSHAGGSATNEKLFFGSGTQLSVL.